The rows below give T cell receptor beta chains drawn from one sample of a study of neurological immune-mediated disorders. TCRdb reanalysed the 5' RACE reads using MiXCR and keeps one entry per CDR3 protein. This sample has more than 55,000 distinct CDR3 sequences, with less than 25% found just once. Source material: PBMCs. These TCRs come from a man in his 60s with HTLV-1-associated myelopathy (HAM/TSP). Each CDR3 is given with its conserved first and last residue. The order of the fields is D gene, clone size, V gene, CDR3 protein. A D gene is named only where the DNA matches it firmly. The listing skips clone size in some rows; elsewhere it reads once, few, many or a size class.

D gene: .; clone size: .; V gene: TRBV29-1; CDR3 protein: CSVPTDRNTEAFF
D gene: .; clone size: few; V gene: TRBV20-1; CDR3 protein: CSARDSDVSSSYEQYF
D gene: .; clone size: many; V gene: TRBV4-1; CDR3 protein: CASSQDGTGTDTQYF
D gene: .; clone size: .; V gene: TRBV4-1; CDR3 protein: CASSGFSGYNEQFF
D gene: .; clone size: .; V gene: TRBV4-1; CDR3 protein: CASSQIAIFDEQYF
D gene: .; clone size: many; V gene: TRBV5-1; CDR3 protein: CASSLENANTGELFF
D gene: .; clone size: many; V gene: TRBV20-1; CDR3 protein: CSATGTGTLNEKLFF
D gene: .; clone size: many; V gene: TRBV5-1; CDR3 protein: CASSLGQIQETQYF
D gene: TRBD1; clone size: many; V gene: TRBV28; CDR3 protein: CASSPFGTGVYEQYF
D gene: .; clone size: .; V gene: TRBV5-1; CDR3 protein: CASSPYWGLGSSNTEAFF
D gene: .; clone size: many; V gene: TRBV3-1; CDR3 protein: CASSLISSGNTIYF
D gene: .; clone size: .; V gene: TRBV21-1; CDR3 protein: CARQIAPGDTDTQYF
D gene: .; clone size: .; V gene: TRBV12-3/TRBV12-4; CDR3 protein: CASTLRGQGGSSAKNIQYF
D gene: TRBD2; clone size: .; V gene: TRBV12-3/TRBV12-4; CDR3 protein: CASSLRTSGLYNEQFF
D gene: .; clone size: .; V gene: TRBV28; CDR3 protein: CASSLDTKELFF
D gene: TRBD1; clone size: many; V gene: TRBV28; CDR3 protein: CASSSTGARTEAFF
D gene: .; clone size: many; V gene: TRBV5-1; CDR3 protein: CASSSTTGDTGELFF
D gene: TRBD2; clone size: many; V gene: TRBV20-1; CDR3 protein: CSAREPRVAGGPRSSYNEQFF
D gene: TRBD1; clone size: many; V gene: TRBV5-6; CDR3 protein: CASSFYAGQGPMWTEAFF
D gene: .; clone size: many; V gene: TRBV20-1; CDR3 protein: CSAPGWGVNEQYF
D gene: .; clone size: .; V gene: TRBV19; CDR3 protein: CASTRGRGEKLFF
D gene: TRBD2; clone size: few; V gene: TRBV5-6; CDR3 protein: CASSPTSGREQFF